This T cell receptor beta chain was sequenced in a study of blood T cells in healthy people across ages. With a J-beta primer mix and a sample-barcoded 5' primer, a second PCR ran roughly 6 to 11 cycles. TCRdb reanalysed the 5' RACE reads using MiXCR and keeps one entry per CDR3 protein. The data hold almost 1 million distinct CDR3 sequences, with 51% observed a single time. Worth noting for this clonotype: The antigen is undetermined.

CDR3 length equals 15 residues. V shed 5 bases and J 4 bases; nucleotides not matched to a gene: 8. Germline-derived CDR1 and CDR2 are DFQATT and SNEGSKA (reference sequence). Study-level findings and limits: Significant beta diversity loss was already apparent by age approximately 42, declining roughly linearly. TCR beta diversity correlated strongly with naive T cell percentage.

The receptor was isolated from a woman aged 55 to 70 in good health. The source material was blood. The genes are TRBV20-1 and TRBJ2-3; 11 positions match TRBD2. The CDR3 DNA reads as TGCAGTGCTCCAAAAATAGCGGGAGGGGCAGATACGCAGTATTTT. It specifies CSAPKIAGGADTQYF.